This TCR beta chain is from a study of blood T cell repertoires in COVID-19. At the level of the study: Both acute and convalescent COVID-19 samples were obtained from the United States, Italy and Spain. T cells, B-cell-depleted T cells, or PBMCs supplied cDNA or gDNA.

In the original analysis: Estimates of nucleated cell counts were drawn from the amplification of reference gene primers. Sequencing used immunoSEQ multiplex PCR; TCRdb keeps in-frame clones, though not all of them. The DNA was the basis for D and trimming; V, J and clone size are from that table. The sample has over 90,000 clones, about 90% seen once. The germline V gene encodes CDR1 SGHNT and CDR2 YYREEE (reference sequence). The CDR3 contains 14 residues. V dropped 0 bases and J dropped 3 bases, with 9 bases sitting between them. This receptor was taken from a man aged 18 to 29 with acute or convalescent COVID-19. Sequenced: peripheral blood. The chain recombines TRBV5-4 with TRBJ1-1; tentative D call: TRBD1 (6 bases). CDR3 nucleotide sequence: TGTGCCAGCAGCTTGGAGGGGGGGGACACTGAAGCTTTCTTT. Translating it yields CASSLEGGDTEAFF.